This T cell receptor beta chain was sequenced during a study of cytomegalovirus exposure and HLA in healthy donors. Study at large: An early release of data contained about 85 million unique TCRs, which came from HLA-typed donors.

This CDR3 is 14 amino acids long. Germline trimming cut 3 bases from V and 5 bases from J; bases unmatched to any gene: 4. Germline CDR1 is SEHNR and CDR2 is FQNEAQ (reference sequence). The PCR had 60 Vbeta and 13 Jbeta primers. Authors' methods: Later, 65 million to 90 million unique TCR beta chains were counted in an analysis, and 8.5 million to 13 million of them were shared. Sequenced by immunoSEQ multiplex PCR; TCRdb stores in-frame clones only, minus some. V, J and clone size are taken as reported in that table, and D and trimming were inferred from the DNA itself. Of under 300,000 clones in the sample, 70% to 90% were seen once.

V and J are TRBV7-9 and TRBJ2-5, with TRBD2 matching 9 bases. What was sequenced was PBMCs. The sequence came from a woman aged 55 to 70 in good health and CMV-seropositive. CDR3 sequence: CASSFGGRVETQYF. The CDR3 coding sequence is TGTGCCAGCAGCTTTGGCGGGAGGGTGGAGACCCAGTACTTC.